The 8 T cell receptor beta chains in this list originate from one sample, sequenced in a study of blood T cell repertoires in COVID-19. The protocol was immunoSEQ multiplex PCR, while the TCRdb copy is restricted to in-frame clones and leaves out a portion. The sample has approximately 210,000 clones; roughly 80% are singletons. The sample was peripheral blood. These receptors all stem from a woman in her seventies with active or convalescent COVID-19.

V and J are TRBV25-1 and TRBJ2-4; 7 positions agree with TRBD2. Germline V lookup: CDR1 MGHDK, CDR2 SYGVNS. The CDR3 contains 16 residues. After removal of 7 bases from V and 9 bases from J, the junction contained 18 bases not matched to a gene. CDR3 nucleotides: TGTGCCAGCACCCCCGAGCCAGTCGGGGGGATAGGCATTCAGTACTTC. Translated: CASTPEPVGGIGIQYF.

The V gene is TRBV6-5, the J gene TRBJ1-1; D uncertain. The CDR3 covers 14 residues. Trimming stripped 6 bases from V and 0 bases from J, with 11 bases between. Germline values: CDR1 MNHEY, CDR2 SVGAGI. The CDR3 loop reads CASRVRAMNTEAFF. CDR3 DNA: TGTGCCAGCAGAGTTAGAGCCATGAACACTGAAGCTTTCTTT.

The chain links TRBV7-8 to TRBJ1-3; possibly TRBD1 for D (6 bases). The CDR3 consists of 17 residues. Germline V lookup: CDR1 SGHVS, CDR2 FQNEAQ. Trimming shortened V by 5 bases and J by 5 bases, and 22 bases separated the two germline ends. Here the CDR3 DNA reads TGTGCCAGCAGCCGAGTCTTGGGGGGGGCTAGTAGAAACACCATATATTTT. Translating gives CASSRVLGGASRNTIYF.

The chain combines TRBV19 with TRBJ2-2; D remains unclear. Germline values: CDR1 LNHDA, CDR2 SQIVND (reference sequence). CDR3 length: 15 amino acids. V was trimmed by 7 bases and J by 2 bases, leaving 14 bases between them. CDR3 region: CASIGSAVNTGELFF. DNA of the CDR3: TGTGCCAGTATCGGGTCGGCAGTAAACACCGGGGAGCTGTTTTTT.

The CDR3 loop is CASSFSGGWGDTQYF. The CDR3 region has the DNA TGTGCCAGCAGCTTTAGCGGGGGGTGGGGAGATACGCAGTATTTT. The chain uses TRBV11-2 and TRBJ2-3; 10 nucleotides line up with TRBD2. In germline, CDR1 is SGHAT, CDR2 FQNNGV. V lost 3 bases, J lost 5 bases, and 5 bases stayed unmatched. This CDR3 is built from 15 residues.

The chain has TRBV7-2 and TRBJ1-4; 7 positions match TRBD1. Germline loops: CDR1 SGHTA, CDR2 FQGNSA. The CDR3 sequence is 16 residues long. V lost 5 bases and J lost 9; bases outside the gene matches: 15. In DNA, the CDR3 is TGTGCCAGCAGCCCTAGGGGGCAGGAGGGTACGAAAAAACTGTTTTTT. Translating it yields CASSPRGQEGTKKLFF.

This clone has only one observation. The CDR3 loop is CASSPGAGADYEQYF. DNA for the CDR3: TGTGCCAGCAGCCCCGGAGCGGGAGCGGACTACGAGCAGTACTTC. The rearrangement links TRBV11-3 to TRBJ2-7; 8 bases are shared with TRBD2. This CDR3 region has 15 residues. Germline loops: CDR1 SGHNT, CDR2 YENEEA. With 5 bases clipped from V and 3 bases from J, the junction kept 9 bases outside the gene matches.

This clone has only one observation. The sample holds other DNA sequences that translate to the same CDR3. The chain links TRBV2 to TRBJ1-6; a possible D gene is TRBD1 (5 bases). The length of the CDR3 is 14 residues. The V end was cut by 4 bases, the J end by 5 bases, with 9 bases between. Germline loops: CDR1 SNHLY, CDR2 FYNNEI. The chain's CDR3 is CASSVEGHNSPLHF. CDR3 coding DNA: TGTGCCAGCAGTGTGGAGGGGCATAATTCACCCCTCCACTTT.